Shown below are 14 T cell receptor beta chains from a single sample sequenced in a study of tumor-infiltrating lymphocytes in primary liver carcinoma. It was from approximately 20-30 mg of unsorted bulk tissue that RNA and DNA were co-extracted. Making TCR beta cDNA involved 400 to 600 ng total RNA and a constant-region primer. Three nested multiplex PCR rounds of slightly modified ARM-PCR generated TCR beta libraries. Both of the initial two PCR rounds ran for around 10 cycles and employed TRBV1-TRBV30 forward primers alongside a C-beta reverse primer. MiXCR was run by TCRdb on the multiplex PCR reads, yielding one entry per CDR3 protein. The sample has around 79,000 distinct CDR3 sequences; 65% to 75% are singletons. Sequencing used tumor-adjacent normal liver tissue. The receptors were sampled from a middle-aged man with primary liver carcinoma and hepatitis B virus infection.

This clonotype appeared a single time. The junction does not match germline at one end; this may be a read error. This sequence joins TRBV11-2 and TRBJ2-7; either TRBD1 or TRBD2 may fit D (5 bases each). Germline CDR1 and CDR2: SGHAT and FQNNGV. CDR3 length equals 13 residues. The DNA for the CDR3 is TGTGCCGGCAGTTTCAGAGGGGCTAGCGAGCAGTACTTC. As protein: CAGSFRGASEQYF.

With regard to this clonotype: At one boundary the junction diverges from the germline segment, which might be a read error. The chain has TRBV11-2 and TRBJ2-5; the D is unclear. There are 13 residues in the CDR3. CDR1 SGHAT and CDR2 FQNNGV come from the germline V gene. CDR3 DNA: TGTGCCAGCAGTTATAAGACCCAAGAGACCCAGCACTTC. Its protein is CASSYKTQETQHF.

V and J are TRBV10-2 and TRBJ2-7; D is ambiguous. Germline CDR1 and CDR2: WSHSY and SAAADI. V gave up 2 bases and J gave up 2 bases, with 10 bases separating them. The CDR3 length is 14 residues. CDR3 region: CASSEDVDPYEQYF. CDR3 in DNA: TGCGCCAGCAGTGAGGATGTCGACCCCTACGAGCAGTACTTC.

In regard to this clonotype: The junction and the germline gene differ at one end; a read error may be behind it. The rearrangement links TRBV7-9 to TRBJ1-1, with D unclear. The CDR3 spans 14 residues. CDR1 SEHNR and CDR2 FQNEAQ come from the germline V gene (reference sequence). CDR3 sequence reads: CATSLLAPDRETFF. CDR3 nucleotides: TGTGCCACCAGCTTACTCGCGCCGGACCGCGAAACTTTCTTT.

Comments on this clonotype: A much larger clone lies a single base off, so this may be a read error. The chain couples TRBV29-1 to TRBJ1-1; TRBD1 is a possible D gene (5 bases). Trimming removed 7 bases from V and 0 bases from J, with 18 bases in between. Germline CDR1 is SQVTM and CDR2 is ANQGSEA. The CDR3 contains 15 residues. In DNA, the CDR3 is TGCAGCGCCGGTTCAGGGTGGGGGATGAACACTGAAGCTTTCTTT. Encoded protein: CSAGSGWGMNTEAFF.

About this clonotype itself: This clone may be a read error of a much larger clone one base away. The V gene is TRBV7-9, the J gene TRBJ2-1, with TRBD2 as a possible D gene (7 bases). Germline V lookup: CDR1 SEHNR, CDR2 FQNEAQ (reference sequence). Trimming shortened V by 6 bases and J by 2 bases, and 17 bases separated the two germline ends. The CDR3 runs to 16 residues. The CDR3 protein is CASSSLGGGPYNEQFF. For the CDR3, the DNA is TGTGCCAGCAGTTCCCTAGGGGGAGGGCCCTACAATGAGCAGTTCTTC.

This clonotype is labeled medium-sized. This chain connects TRBV11-2 to TRBJ2-2; D may be TRBD2 (5 bases). Germline-derived CDR1 and CDR2 are SGHAT and FQNNGV. The V gene lost 5 bases and the J gene lost 3 bases, with 19 bases spanning the gap. This CDR3 contains 17 residues. The DNA of the CDR3 is TGTGCCAGCAGCCTAGTGCGGGTCCCTCAGGACACCGGGGAGCTGTTTTTT. Its translation: CASSLVRVPQDTGELFF. The full variable domain, completed using reference TRBV11-2 and TRBJ2-2, is EAGVAQSPRYKIIEKRQSVAFWCNPISGHATLYWYQQILGQGPKLLIQFQNNGVVDDSQLPKDRFSAERLKGVDSTLKIQPAKLEDSAVYLCASSLVRVPQDTGELFFGEGSRLTVL.

With respect to this clonotype: An end of the junction does not agree with germline; a read error may underlie this. This chain uses TRBV10-3 with TRBJ1-1, with TRBD1 as a possible D gene (5 bases). The CDR3 has 13 residues. Germline V gene lookup returns CDR1 ENHRY and CDR2 SYGVKD. Here the CDR3 reads CAISVRTDTEAFF. Here the CDR3 DNA reads TGTGCCATCAGTGTTAGGACGGACACCGAAGCTTTCTTT.

Of note for this clonotype: One end of the junction fails to match germline, which may point to a read error. The CDR3 spells CACSAPGPSVYGYTF. CDR3 bases: TGTGCCTGCAGCGCCCCGGGACCGAGTGTCTATGGCTACACCTTC. The chain employs TRBV6-1 and TRBJ1-2, with D possibly matching TRBD1 (5 bases). This CDR3 spans 15 amino acids. CDR1 and CDR2 (germline): MNHNS, SASEGT.

As concerns this clonotype: A read error is likely, as this CDR3 ends without the conserved phenylalanine or tryptophan. The rearrangement uses TRBV6-6 and TRBJ2-7; perhaps TRBD2 as D (5 bases). Per the germline V gene, CDR1 is MNHNY and CDR2 is SVGAGI (reference sequence). Trimming removed 11 bases at V and 3 bases at J, with 23 bases between. The CDR3 length is 15 residues. The CDR3 here is CAGNHDTYGNYEQYI. CDR3 DNA: TGTGCCGGCAATCACGACACCTACGGGAACTACGAGCAGTACATC.

Comments on this clonotype: This may stem from a read error, because a much larger clone lies one nucleotide away. This rearrangement joins TRBV6-1 to TRBJ1-1; D gene uncertain. Trimming took 7 bases from V and 4 from J, leaving 13 bases between them. Germline CDR1 is MNHNS and CDR2 is SASEGT. This CDR3 contains 13 residues. The CDR3 region has the DNA TGTGCCAGCATCGGTCGGGAGTTCACTGAAGCTTTCTTT. This translates into CASIGREFTEAFF.

The rearrangement joins TRBV12-3 or TRBV12-4 to TRBJ1-5; D unclear. The CDR3 is 15 residues long. Trimming removed 2 bases from V and 0 bases from J, with 8 bases in between. CDR3 nucleotides: TGTGCCAGCAGTTTAAATCGGGGTAGCAATCAGCCCCAGCATTTT. Translated, it gives CASSLNRGSNQPQHF.

A word on this clonotype: A single base separates this from a much larger clone, so it may be a read error. The chain uses TRBV11-3 and TRBJ1-5, with a tentative D call TRBD1 (5 bases). The CDR3 runs 15 residues. The germline V gene encodes CDR1 SGHNT and CDR2 YENEEA. In nucleotides, the CDR3 is TGTGCCAGCAGCTTAGATCTGGGGGTGGCTCAGCCCCGGTATTTT. This translates into CASSLDLGVAQPRYF.

This clonotype has a count of ten or more. This chain joins TRBV5-6 and TRBJ2-2, with unresolved D. V gave up 4 bases and J gave up 1 base, with 8 bases separating them. Germline lookup yields CDR1 SGHDT and CDR2 YYEEEE. This CDR3 is built from 14 residues. In DNA, the CDR3 is TGTGCCAGCAGCCCTAAGTGGAACACCGGGGAGCTGTTTTTT. It is translated as CASSPKWNTGELFF.